This TCR beta chain was sequenced in a study of T cells in Graves' hyperthyroidism and ophthalmopathy. This clonotype was observed at least ten times. It was considered stable Graves' hyperthyroidism when ophthalmopathy did not progress within 18 months. V trimming: 5 bases; J trimming: 3 bases; junction bases outside the gene matches: 4. The CDR3 runs 15 residues. Germline loops: CDR1 MNHEY, CDR2 SMNVEV (reference sequence). What was amplified from RNA transcripts were TCR beta CDR3 regions. HTBI primers were the set used in a first-round RT-PCR of the TCR CDR3. Each CDR3 protein gets one entry after TCRdb re-called the multiplex PCR reads with MiXCR. The repertoire consists of hundreds of thousands of distinct CDR3 sequences, with less than 15% occurring once and the leading ten covering 9% to 9.5%.

The chain has TRBV27 and TRBJ1-4; 9 bases fit TRBD1. Sequenced input: blood. The receptor was derived from a woman aged 18-30 years with Graves' hyperthyroidism. This CDR3 is CASSPRDRANEKLFF. The CDR3, as DNA: TGTGCCAGCAGTCCCCGGGACAGGGCTAATGAAAAACTGTTTTTT.